Shown below are 3 T cell receptor beta chains from a single sample sequenced in a study of blood T cell repertoires in COVID-19. Sequencing used immunoSEQ multiplex PCR; TCRdb keeps in-frame clones, though not all of them. Of about 130,000 clones listed, around 83% were seen once; the top ten hold roughly 3%. The sample consisted of peripheral blood. These receptors came from a woman aged 80 or over with acute or convalescent COVID-19.

The V and J genes are TRBV7-9 and TRBJ1-2, with D uncertain. Germline V gene sequence: CDR1 SEHNR, CDR2 FQNEAQ (reference sequence). V lost 1 base and J 1 base, leaving 10 bases between the germline ends. This CDR3 has 15 residues. The CDR3 region is CASSLGPGFNYGYTF. CDR3 DNA sequence: TGTGCCAGCAGCTTAGGGCCAGGTTTTAACTATGGCTACACCTTC.

CDR3 DNA sequence: TGTGCCAGCAGCTTAGCTTCCGCGACAGTAGCTGGAAACACCATATATTTT. It specifies CASSLASATVAGNTIYF. V gene TRBV11-2 combines with J gene TRBJ1-3; a weak D match, TRBD1 (5 bases). CDR3 length equals 17 residues. The V end was cut by 1 base, the J end by 2 bases, with 15 bases between. The germline V gene encodes CDR1 SGHAT and CDR2 FQNNGV.

The chain uses TRBV20-1 and TRBJ1-1; D is unresolved. Germline V lookup: CDR1 DFQATT, CDR2 SNEGSKA (reference sequence). Between the trimmed V and J ends, which lost 7 bases and 11 bases, there was a span of 17 bases. This CDR3 contains 11 residues. CDR3 region: CSVRGGVEAFF. As DNA, the CDR3 is TGCAGTGTACGGGGTGGCGTTGAGGCTTTCTTT.